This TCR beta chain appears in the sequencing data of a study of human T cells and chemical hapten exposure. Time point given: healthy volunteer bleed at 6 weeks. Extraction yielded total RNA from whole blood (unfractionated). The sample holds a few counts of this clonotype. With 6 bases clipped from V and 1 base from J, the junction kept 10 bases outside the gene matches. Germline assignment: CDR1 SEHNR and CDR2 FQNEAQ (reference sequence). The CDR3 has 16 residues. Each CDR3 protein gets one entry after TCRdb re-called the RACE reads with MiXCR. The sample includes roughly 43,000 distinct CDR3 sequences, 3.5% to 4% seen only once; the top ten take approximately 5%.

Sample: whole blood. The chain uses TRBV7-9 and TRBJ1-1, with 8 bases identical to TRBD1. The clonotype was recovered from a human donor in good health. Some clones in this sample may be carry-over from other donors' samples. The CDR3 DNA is TGTGCCAGCAGTACTACCAGGGACAGGCCGAACACTGAAGCTTTCTTT. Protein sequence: CASSTTRDRPNTEAFF.